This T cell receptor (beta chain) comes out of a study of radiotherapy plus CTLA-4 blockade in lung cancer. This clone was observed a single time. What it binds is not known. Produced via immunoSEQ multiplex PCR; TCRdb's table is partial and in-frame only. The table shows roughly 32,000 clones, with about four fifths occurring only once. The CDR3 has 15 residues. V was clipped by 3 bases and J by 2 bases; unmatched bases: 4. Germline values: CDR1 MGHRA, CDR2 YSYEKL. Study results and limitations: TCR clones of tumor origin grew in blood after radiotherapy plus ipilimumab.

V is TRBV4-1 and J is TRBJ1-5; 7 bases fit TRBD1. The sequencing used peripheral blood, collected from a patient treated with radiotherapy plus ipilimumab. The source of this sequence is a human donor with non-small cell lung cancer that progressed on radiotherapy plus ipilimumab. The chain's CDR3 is CASSQTGKGNQPQHF. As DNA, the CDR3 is TGCGCCAGCAGCCAGACAGGGAAGGGCAATCAGCCCCAGCATTTT.